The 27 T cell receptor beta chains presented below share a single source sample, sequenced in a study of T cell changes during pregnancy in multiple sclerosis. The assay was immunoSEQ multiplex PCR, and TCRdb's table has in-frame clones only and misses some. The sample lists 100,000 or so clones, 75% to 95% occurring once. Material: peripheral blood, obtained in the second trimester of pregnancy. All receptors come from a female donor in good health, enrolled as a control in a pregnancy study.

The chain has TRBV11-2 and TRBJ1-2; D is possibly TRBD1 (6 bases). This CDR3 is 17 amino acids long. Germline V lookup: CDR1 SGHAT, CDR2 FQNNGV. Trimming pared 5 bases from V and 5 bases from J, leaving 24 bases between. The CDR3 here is CASSRGGLSGLGYGYTF. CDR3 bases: TGTGCCAGCAGCCGGGGGGGGCTGAGTGGCCTGGGGTATGGCTACACCTTC.

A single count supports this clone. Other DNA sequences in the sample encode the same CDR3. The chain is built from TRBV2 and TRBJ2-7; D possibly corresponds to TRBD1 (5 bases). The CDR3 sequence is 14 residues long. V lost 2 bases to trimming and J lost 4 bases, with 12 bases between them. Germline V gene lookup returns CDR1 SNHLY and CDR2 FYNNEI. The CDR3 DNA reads TGTGCCAGCAGTGAACAGGGAATCCTTTACGAGCAGTACTTC. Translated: CASSEQGILYEQYF.

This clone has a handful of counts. This chain's CDR3 is CASSRTGGYGYTF. The DNA for the CDR3 is TGTGCCAGCAGCCGGACAGGGGGATATGGCTACACCTTC. This chain joins TRBV7-8 and TRBJ1-2, with 10 bases fitting TRBD1. Germline CDR1 and CDR2: SGHVS and FQNEAQ. The trim removed 5 bases at V and 5 bases at J, leaving 2 bases unmatched. The CDR3 totals 13 residues.

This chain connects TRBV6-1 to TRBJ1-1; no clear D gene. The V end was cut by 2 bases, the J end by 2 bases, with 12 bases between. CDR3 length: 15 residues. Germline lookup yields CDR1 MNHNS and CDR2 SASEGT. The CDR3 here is CASSEKGARNTEAFF. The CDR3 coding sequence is TGTGCCAGCAGTGAAAAGGGAGCTCGAAACACTGAAGCTTTCTTT.

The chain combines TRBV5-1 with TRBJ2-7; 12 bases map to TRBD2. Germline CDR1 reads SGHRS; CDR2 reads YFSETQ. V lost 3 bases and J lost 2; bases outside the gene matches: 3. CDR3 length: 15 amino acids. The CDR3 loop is CASSSTSGGAYEQYF. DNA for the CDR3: TGCGCCAGCAGCTCGACTAGCGGGGGCGCCTACGAGCAGTACTTC.

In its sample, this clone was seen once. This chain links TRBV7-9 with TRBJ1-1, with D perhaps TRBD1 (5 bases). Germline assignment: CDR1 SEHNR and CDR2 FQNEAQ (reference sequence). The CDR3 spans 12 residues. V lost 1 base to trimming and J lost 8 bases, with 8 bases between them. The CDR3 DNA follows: TGTGCCAGCAGCTTAGGGGAGGGGGAAGCTTTCTTT. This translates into CASSLGEGEAFF. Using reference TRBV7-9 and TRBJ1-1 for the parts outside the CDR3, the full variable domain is DTGVSQNPRHKITKRGQNVTFRCDPISEHNRLYWYRQTLGQGPEFLTYFQNEAQLEKSRLLSDRFSAERPKGSFSTLEIQRTEQGDSAMYLCASSLGEGEAFFGQGTRLTVV.

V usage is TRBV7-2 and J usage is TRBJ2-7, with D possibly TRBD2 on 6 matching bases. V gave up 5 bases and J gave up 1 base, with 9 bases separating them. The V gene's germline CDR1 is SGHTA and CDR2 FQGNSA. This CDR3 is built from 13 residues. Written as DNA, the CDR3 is TGTGCCAGCAGCCCGGACTATTCCTACGAGCAGTACTTC. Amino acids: CASSPDYSYEQYF.

CDR3 sequence reads: CASSPSGTGGENIQYF. As DNA, the CDR3 is TGTGCCAGCAGCCCTTCTGGGACAGGGGGCGAAAACATTCAGTACTTC. This chain uses TRBV28 with TRBJ2-4, with 12 bases matching TRBD1. The CDR3 is 16 residues long. Germline CDR1 MDHEN, CDR2 SYDVKM. With 6 bases clipped from V and 5 bases from J, the junction kept 8 bases outside the gene matches.

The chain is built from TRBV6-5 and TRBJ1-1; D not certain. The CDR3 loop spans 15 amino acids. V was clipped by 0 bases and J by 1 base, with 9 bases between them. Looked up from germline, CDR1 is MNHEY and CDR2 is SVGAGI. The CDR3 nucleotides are TGTGCCAGCAGTTACTCGAATGAGGGGAACACTGAAGCTTTCTTT. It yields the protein CASSYSNEGNTEAFF.

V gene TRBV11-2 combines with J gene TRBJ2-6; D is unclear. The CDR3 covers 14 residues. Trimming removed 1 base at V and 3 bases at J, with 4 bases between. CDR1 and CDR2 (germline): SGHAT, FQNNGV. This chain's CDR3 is CASSLVSGANVLTF. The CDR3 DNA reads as TGTGCCAGCAGCTTAGTTAGTGGGGCCAACGTCCTGACTTTC.

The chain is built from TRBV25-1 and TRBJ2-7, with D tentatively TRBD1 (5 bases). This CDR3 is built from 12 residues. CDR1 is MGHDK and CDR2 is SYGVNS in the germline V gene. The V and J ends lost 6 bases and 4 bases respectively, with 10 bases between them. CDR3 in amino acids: CASSHTGYEQYF. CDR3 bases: TGTGCCAGCAGCCATACAGGTTACGAGCAGTACTTC.

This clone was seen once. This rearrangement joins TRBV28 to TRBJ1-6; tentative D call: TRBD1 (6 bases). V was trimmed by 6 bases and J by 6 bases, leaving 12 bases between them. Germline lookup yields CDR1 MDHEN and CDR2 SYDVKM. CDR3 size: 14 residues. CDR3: CASRRDRLNSPLHF. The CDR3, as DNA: TGTGCCAGCAGAAGAGACAGGCTTAATTCACCCCTCCACTTT.

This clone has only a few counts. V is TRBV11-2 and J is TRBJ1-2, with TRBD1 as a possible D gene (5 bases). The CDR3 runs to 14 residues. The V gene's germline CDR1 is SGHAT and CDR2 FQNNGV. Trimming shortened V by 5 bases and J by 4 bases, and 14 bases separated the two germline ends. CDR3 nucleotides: TGTGCCAGCAGCCTTACGACAGACCTCTATGGCTACACCTTC. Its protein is CASSLTTDLYGYTF.

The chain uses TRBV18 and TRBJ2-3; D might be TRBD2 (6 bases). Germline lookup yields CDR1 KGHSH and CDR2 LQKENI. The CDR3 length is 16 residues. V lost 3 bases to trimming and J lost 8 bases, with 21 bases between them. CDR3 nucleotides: TGTGCCAGCTCACCCGGGACTCAAATTCAAGCGGGTACGCAGTATTTT. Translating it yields CASSPGTQIQAGTQYF.

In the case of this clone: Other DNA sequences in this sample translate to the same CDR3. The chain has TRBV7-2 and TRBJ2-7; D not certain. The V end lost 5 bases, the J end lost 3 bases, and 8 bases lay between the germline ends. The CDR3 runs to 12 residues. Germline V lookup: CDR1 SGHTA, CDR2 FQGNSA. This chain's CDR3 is CASSRDRYEQYF. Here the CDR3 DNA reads TGTGCCAGCAGCCGAGATCGCTACGAGCAGTACTTC.

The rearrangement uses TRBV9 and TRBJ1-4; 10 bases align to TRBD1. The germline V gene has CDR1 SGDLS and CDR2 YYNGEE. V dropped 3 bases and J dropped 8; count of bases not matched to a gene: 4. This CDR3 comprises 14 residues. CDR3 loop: CASSGQGAREKLFF. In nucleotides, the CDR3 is TGTGCCAGCAGCGGACAGGGGGCCCGGGAAAAACTGTTTTTT. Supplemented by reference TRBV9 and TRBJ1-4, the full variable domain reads DSGVTQTPKHLITATGQRVTLRCSPRSGDLSVYWYQQSLDQGLQFLIQYYNGEERAKGNILERFSAQQFPDLHSELNLSSLELGDSALYFCASSGQGAREKLFFGSGTQLSVL.

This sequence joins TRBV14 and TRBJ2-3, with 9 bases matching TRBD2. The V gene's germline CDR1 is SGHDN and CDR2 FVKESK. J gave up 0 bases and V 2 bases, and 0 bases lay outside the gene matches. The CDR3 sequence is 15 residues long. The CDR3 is CASSQLAGSTDTQYF. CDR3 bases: TGTGCCAGCAGCCAACTAGCGGGAAGCACAGATACGCAGTATTTT.

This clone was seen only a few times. DNA of the CDR3: TGTGCTAGTGGACCGGGACTGCGGGGAGGAGAGACCCAGTACTTC. This translates into CASGPGLRGGETQYF. This sequence joins TRBV12-5 and TRBJ2-5, with a weak D call TRBD2 (6 bases). Trimming pared 6 bases from V and 4 bases from J, leaving 18 bases between. This CDR3 is built from 15 residues. The germline V gene encodes CDR1 LGHNT and CDR2 FRNRAP.

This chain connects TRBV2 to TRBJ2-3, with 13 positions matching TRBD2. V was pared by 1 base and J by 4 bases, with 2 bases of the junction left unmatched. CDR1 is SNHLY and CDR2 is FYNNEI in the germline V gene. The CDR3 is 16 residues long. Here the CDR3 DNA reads TGTGCCAGCAGTGAAGGGGGGACTAGCGGGGCAGATACGCAGTATTTT. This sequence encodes CASSEGGTSGADTQYF.

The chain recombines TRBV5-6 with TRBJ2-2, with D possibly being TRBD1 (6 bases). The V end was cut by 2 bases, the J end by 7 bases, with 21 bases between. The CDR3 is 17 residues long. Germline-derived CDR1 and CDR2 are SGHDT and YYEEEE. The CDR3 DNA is TGTGCCAGCAGCTTCCGCTCACCTAACAGAGGGGGCGGGGAGCTGTTTTTT. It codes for CASSFRSPNRGGGELFF. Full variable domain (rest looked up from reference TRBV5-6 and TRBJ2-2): DAGVTQSPTHLIKTRGQQVTLRCSPKSGHDTVSWYQQALGQGPQFIFQYYEEEERQRGNFPDRFSGHQFPNYSSELNVNALLLGDSALYLCASSFRSPNRGGGELFFGEGSRLTVL.

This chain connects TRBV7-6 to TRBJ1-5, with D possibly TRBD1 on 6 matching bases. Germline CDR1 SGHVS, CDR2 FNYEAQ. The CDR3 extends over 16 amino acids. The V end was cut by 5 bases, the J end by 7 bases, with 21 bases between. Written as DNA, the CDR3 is TGTGCCAGCAGCCAACAAATTCACAGGGAATACCAGCCCCAGCATTTT. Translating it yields CASSQQIHREYQPQHF.

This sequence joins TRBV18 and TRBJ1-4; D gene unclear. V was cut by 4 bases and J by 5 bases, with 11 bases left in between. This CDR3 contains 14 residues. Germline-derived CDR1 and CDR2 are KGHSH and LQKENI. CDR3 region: CASSLQSSNEKLFF. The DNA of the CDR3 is TGTGCCAGCTCACTACAGTCCTCAAATGAAAAACTGTTTTTT.

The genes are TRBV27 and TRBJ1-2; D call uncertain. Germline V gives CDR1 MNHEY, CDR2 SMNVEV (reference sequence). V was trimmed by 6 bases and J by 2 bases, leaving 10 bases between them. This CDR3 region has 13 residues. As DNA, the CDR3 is TGTGCCAGCAGCTTACACGGGAACTATGGCTACACCTTC. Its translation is CASSLHGNYGYTF.

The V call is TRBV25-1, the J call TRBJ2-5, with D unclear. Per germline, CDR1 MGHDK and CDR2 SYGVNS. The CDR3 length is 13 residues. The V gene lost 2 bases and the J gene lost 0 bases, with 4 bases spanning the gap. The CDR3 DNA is TGTGCCAGCAGTGAAATAGACCAAGAGACCCAGTACTTC. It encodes CASSEIDQETQYF.

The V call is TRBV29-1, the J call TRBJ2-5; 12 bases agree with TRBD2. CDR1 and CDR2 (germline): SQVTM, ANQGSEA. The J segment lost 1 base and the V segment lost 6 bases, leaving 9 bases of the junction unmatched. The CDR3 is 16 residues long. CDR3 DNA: TGCAGCGTCGCTGGGTCTAGCGGGAGGGCCCAAGAGACCCAGTACTTC. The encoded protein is CSVAGSSGRAQETQYF.

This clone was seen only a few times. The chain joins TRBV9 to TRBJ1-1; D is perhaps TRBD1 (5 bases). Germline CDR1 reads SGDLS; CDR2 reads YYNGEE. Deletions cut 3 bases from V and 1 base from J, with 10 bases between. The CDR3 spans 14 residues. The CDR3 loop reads CASSGQGRNTEAFF. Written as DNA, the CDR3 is TGTGCCAGCAGCGGGCAGGGAAGGAACACTGAAGCTTTCTTT.

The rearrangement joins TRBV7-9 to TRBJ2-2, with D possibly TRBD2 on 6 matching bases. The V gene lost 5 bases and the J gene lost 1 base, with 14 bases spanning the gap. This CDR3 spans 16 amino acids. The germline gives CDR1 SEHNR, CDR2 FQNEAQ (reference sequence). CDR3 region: CASSLRLGGNTGELFF. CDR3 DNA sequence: TGTGCCAGCAGCCTAAGACTGGGGGGGAACACCGGGGAGCTGTTTTTT.